These 14 T cell receptor delta chains were all obtained from the same sample, sequenced in a study of gamma-delta T cells after stem cell transplantation. TCRdb re-called the RT-PCR reads using CATT. In the table there are over a thousand delta-chain clones, around 2% of which are singletons. The sequenced material came from gamma-delta T cells. These receptors were obtained from a human donor. It is not recorded whose cells these are; they may come from a transplant donor.

This clone was picked up a small number of times. TCRdb assigns this DNA the protein of a much larger clone, which departs from its translation at residue 9; this likely reflects a read error, and the protein shown comes from translating the DNA. The V gene is TRDV2, the J gene TRDJ1; 10 positions match TRDD3. This CDR3 region has 18 residues. V trimming: 4 bases; J trimming: 3 bases; junction bases outside the gene matches: 16. Germline-derived CDR1 and CDR2 are GEAIGNYY and EKD. CDR3 amino acids: CACEQLGDGGSAADKLIF. In DNA, the CDR3 is TGTGCCTGTGAACAACTGGGGGATGGGGGGTCCGCCGCCGATAAACTCATCTTT.

This clone was observed a few times. A far larger clone is one base from this, pointing to a likely read error. This CDR3 is also generated by other DNA sequences in the sample. This chain joins TRDV2 and TRDJ3; TRDD3 agrees at 10 bases. The CDR3 consists of 22 residues. Germline CDR1 and CDR2: GEAIGNYY and EKD. The CDR3 DNA is TGTGCCTGTGACACCACCGGCACTGGGGGATCCGGTCGGTCCTGGGACACCCGACAGATGTTCTTC. Amino acids: CACDTTGTGGSGRSWDTRQMFF.

This clone was picked up a small number of times. TCRdb lists the protein of a much larger clone for this DNA, which differs at residue 9, so this is likely a read error; the protein given here is translated from the DNA itself. The chain is built from TRDV2 and TRDJ1; TRDD3 matches 8 bases. With 0 bases clipped from V and 1 base from J, the junction kept 12 bases outside the gene matches. The CDR3 consists of 18 residues. Looked up from germline, CDR1 is GEAIGNYY and CDR2 is EKD. CDR3 protein: CACDTVGTEGYATDKLIF. The CDR3, as DNA: TGTGCCTGTGACACCGTCGGTACTGAGGGATACGCCACCGATAAACTCATCTTT.

This clone is medium-sized (0.01 to 0.1%) by share. In the same sample, other DNA sequences code for this CDR3. V gene TRDV2 combines with J gene TRDJ1, with TRDD3 matching over 10 bases. CDR1 and CDR2 from the germline V gene are GEAIGNYY and EKD. The CDR3 spans 21 residues. V shed 1 base, J shed 1 base, and the junction held 20 bases outside the gene matches. CDR3 loop: CACDTVFLSSVLGDRTDKLIF. DNA for the CDR3: TGTGCCTGTGACACTGTTTTTCTTTCTTCCGTACTGGGGGATCGCACCGATAAACTCATCTTT.

As for this clone: TCRdb lists the protein of a much larger clone for this DNA, which differs at residue 14, so this is likely a read error; the protein given here is translated from the DNA itself. This chain connects TRDV2 to TRDJ1; 8 bases fit TRDD3. The CDR3 is made up of 15 amino acids. Germline V CDR1 and CDR2: GEAIGNYY, EKD. DNA of the CDR3: TGTGCCTGTGACGCCTGGGGGACGCGCACCGATAAACTCACCTTT. This gives the protein CACDAWGTRTDKLTF.

To note about this clone: The protein TCRdb gives is from a much larger clone and does not agree with this DNA's translation at residue 9, likely a read error; the protein shown here comes from the DNA. The chain joins TRDV2 to TRDJ1, with 8 bases aligning to TRDD3. There are 16 residues in the CDR3. The V segment lost 1 base and the J segment 3 bases; nucleotides outside the gene matches: 9. The germline V gene encodes CDR1 GEAIGNYY and CDR2 EKD. The CDR3 sequence: CACDTVGDAYPDKLIF. The CDR3 DNA is TGTGCCTGTGACACTGTGGGGGATGCTTACCCCGATAAACTCATCTTT.

This clone was observed a handful of times. This likely stems from a read error, as it lies one base from a far larger clone. This specimen includes other DNA sequences encoding the same CDR3. The chain links TRDV2 to TRDJ1, with D perhaps TRDD3 (5 bases). V lost 3 bases and J lost 0, with 13 bases in between. CDR1 and CDR2 from the germline V gene are GEAIGNYY and EKD. This CDR3 comprises 15 residues. CDR3 sequence reads: CACDPMGQYTDKLIF. DNA for the CDR3: TGTGCCTGTGACCCCATGGGGCAGTACACCGATAAACTCATCTTT.

This clone was found a few times. TCRdb assigns this DNA the protein of a much larger clone, which departs from its translation at residue 9; this likely reflects a read error, and the protein shown comes from translating the DNA. The rearrangement uses TRDV2 and TRDJ1; TRDD3 aligns across 11 bases. This CDR3 spans 15 amino acids. V dropped 7 bases and J dropped 1; count of bases not matched to a gene: 7. Germline V gene sequence: CDR1 GEAIGNYY, CDR2 EKD. CDR3 nucleotide sequence: TGTGCCTGCGATAGCTGGGGGATACTCACCGATAAACTCATCTTT. This gives the protein CACDSWGILTDKLIF.

For this clone: TCRdb records a much larger clone's protein for this DNA, with a difference at residue 9 that likely arises from a read error; the protein given is the translation of the DNA. The CDR3 reads CACDTVDPPGGGPPYTDKLIF. The CDR3 nucleotides are TGTGCCTGTGACACCGTGGATCCCCCTGGTGGGGGACCTCCCTACACCGATAAACTCATCTTT. The genes are TRDV2 and TRDJ1; TRDD3 matches at 7 bases. V gave up 0 bases and J gave up 0 bases; unmatched junction bases: 21. The germline CDR1 and CDR2 sequences are GEAIGNYY and EKD. The CDR3 is 21 residues long.

The chain recombines TRDV2 with TRDJ1; 8 bases agree with TRDD3. The CDR3 spans 16 residues. Trimming removed 0 bases from V and 0 bases from J; junction bases left unmatched: 5. The V gene's germline CDR1 is GEAIGNYY and CDR2 EKD. The CDR3 sequence is CACDTVAGGHTDKLIF. The CDR3 DNA is TGTGCCTGTGACACCGTGGCTGGGGGACACACCGATAAACTCATCTTT.

A few counts support this clone. The chain employs TRDV2 and TRDJ1, with a tentative D call TRDD3 (6 bases). There are 16 residues in the CDR3. V dropped 3 bases and J dropped 4 bases, with 20 bases sitting between them. Per the germline V gene, CDR1 is GEAIGNYY and CDR2 is EKD. The DNA for the CDR3 is TGTGCCTGTGACCTCGTGGGTAGGCGGGGGAACGATAAACTCATCTTT. Protein: CACDLVGRRGNDKLIF.

With respect to this clone: Only one base separates this from a far larger clonotype, so it likely reflects a read error. The same CDR3 arises from other DNA sequences in this sample as well. J is TRDJ3 and V is TRDV2, with 11 bases matching TRDD3. The CDR3 consists of 21 residues. Germline values: CDR1 GEAIGNYY, CDR2 EKD. V lost 0 bases to trimming and J lost 0 bases; unmatched junction nucleotides: 9. The CDR3 region has the DNA TGTGCCTGTGACACCACCCTTGGGGGATACGCCAGCTCCTGGGACACCCGACAGATGTTTTTC. Translation gives CACDTTLGGYASSWDTRQMFF.

A word on this clone: The translation of this DNA and the TCRdb protein of a much larger clone differ at residue 4, probably owing to a read error; the protein shown here is translated from the DNA. The chain links TRDV2 to TRDJ1; 13 bases are shared with TRDD3. CDR1 GEAIGNYY and CDR2 EKD come from the germline V gene. With 5 bases clipped from V and 3 bases from J, the junction kept 20 bases outside the gene matches. The CDR3 consists of 20 residues. The CDR3 spells CACGSLSPVLGDTGADKLIF. In nucleotides, the CDR3 is TGTGCCTGTGGCTCCCTATCTCCTGTACTGGGGGATACGGGCGCCGATAAACTCATCTTT.

Only a few counts were recorded for this clone. TCRdb's entry gives the protein of a much larger clone, which mismatches this DNA's translation at residue 20, likely from a read error; the protein reported here is translated from the DNA. The chain combines TRDV2 with TRDJ1; the match to TRDD3 covers 13 bases. Germline values: CDR1 GEAIGNYY, CDR2 EKD. This CDR3 region has 22 residues. In DNA, the CDR3 is TGTGCCTGTGACACCATAGGCGGCCACAATAAACTGGGGGATACGTACACCGATAAACCCATCTTT. This sequence encodes CACDTIGGHNKLGDTYTDKPIF.